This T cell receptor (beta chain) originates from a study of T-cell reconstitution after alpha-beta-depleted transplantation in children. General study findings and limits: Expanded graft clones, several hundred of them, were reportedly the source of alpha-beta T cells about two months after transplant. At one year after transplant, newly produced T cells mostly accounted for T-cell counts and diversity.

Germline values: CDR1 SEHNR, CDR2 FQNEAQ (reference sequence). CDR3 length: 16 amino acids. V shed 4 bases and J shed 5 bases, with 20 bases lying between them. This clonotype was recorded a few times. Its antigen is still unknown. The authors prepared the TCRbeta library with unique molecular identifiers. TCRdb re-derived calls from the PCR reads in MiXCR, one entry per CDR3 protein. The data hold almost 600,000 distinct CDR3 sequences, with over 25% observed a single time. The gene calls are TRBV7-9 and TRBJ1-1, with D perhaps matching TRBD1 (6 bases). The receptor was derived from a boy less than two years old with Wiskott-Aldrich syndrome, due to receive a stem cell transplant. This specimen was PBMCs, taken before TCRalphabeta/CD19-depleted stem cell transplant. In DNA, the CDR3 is TGTGCCAGCAGCTCATCAGGACAGCACGGGAGGACTGAAGCTTTCTTT. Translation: CASSSSGQHGRTEAFF.